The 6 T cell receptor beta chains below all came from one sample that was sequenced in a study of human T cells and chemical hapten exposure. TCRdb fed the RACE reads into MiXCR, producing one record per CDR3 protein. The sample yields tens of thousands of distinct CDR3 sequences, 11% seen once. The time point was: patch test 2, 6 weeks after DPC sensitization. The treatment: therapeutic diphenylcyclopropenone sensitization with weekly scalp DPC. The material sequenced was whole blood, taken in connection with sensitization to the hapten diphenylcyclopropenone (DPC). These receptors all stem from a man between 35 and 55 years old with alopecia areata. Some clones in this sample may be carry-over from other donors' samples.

The CDR3 DNA reads TGTGCCAGCATATCAGGGGGGTCTAGCACAGATACGCAGTATTTT. This translates into CASISGGSSTDTQYF. The chain has TRBV28 and TRBJ2-3, with TRBD1 as a possible D gene (7 bases). Germline values: CDR1 MDHEN, CDR2 SYDVKM. This CDR3 has 15 amino acids. Trimming pared 7 bases from V and 0 bases from J, leaving 14 bases between.

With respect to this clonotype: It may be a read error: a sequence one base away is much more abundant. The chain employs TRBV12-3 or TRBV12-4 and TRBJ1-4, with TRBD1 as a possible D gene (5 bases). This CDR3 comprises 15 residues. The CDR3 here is CANSFFGAFNEKLFF. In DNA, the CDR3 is TGTGCCAACAGTTTTTTTGGGGCGTTTAATGAAAAACTGTTTTTT.

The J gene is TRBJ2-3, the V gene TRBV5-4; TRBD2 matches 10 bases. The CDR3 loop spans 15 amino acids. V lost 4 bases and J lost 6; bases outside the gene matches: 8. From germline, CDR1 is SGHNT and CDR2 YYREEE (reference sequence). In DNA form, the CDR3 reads TGTGCCAGCAGCCTCGGGACTAGCGACGGCGATACGCAGTATTTT. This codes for CASSLGTSDGDTQYF. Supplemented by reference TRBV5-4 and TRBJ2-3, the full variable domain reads ETGVTQSPTHLIKTRGQQVTLRCSSQSGHNTVSWYQQALGQGPQFIFQYYREEENGRGNFPPRFSGLQFPNYSSELNVNALELDDSALYLCASSLGTSDGDTQYFGPGTRLTVL.

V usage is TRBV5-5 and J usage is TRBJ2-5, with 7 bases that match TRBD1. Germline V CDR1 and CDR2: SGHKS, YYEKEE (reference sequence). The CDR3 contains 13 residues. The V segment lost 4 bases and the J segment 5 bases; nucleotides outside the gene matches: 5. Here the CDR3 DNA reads TGTGCCAGCAGCATTGGGACAGAGGAGACCCAGTACTTC. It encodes CASSIGTEETQYF. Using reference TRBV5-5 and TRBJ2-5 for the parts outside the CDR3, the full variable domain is DAGVTQSPTHLIKTRGQQVTLRCSPISGHKSVSWYQQVLGQGPQFIFQYYEKEERGRGNFPDRFSARQFPNYSSELNVNALLLGDSALYLCASSIGTEETQYFGPGTRLLVL.

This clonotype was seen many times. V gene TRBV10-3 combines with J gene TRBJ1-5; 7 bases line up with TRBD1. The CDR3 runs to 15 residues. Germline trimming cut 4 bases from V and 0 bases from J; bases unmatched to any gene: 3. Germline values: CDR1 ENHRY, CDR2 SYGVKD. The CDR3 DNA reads TGTGCCATCAGTGGGACAGGAAATAGCAATCAGCCCCAGCATTTT. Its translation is CAISGTGNSNQPQHF.

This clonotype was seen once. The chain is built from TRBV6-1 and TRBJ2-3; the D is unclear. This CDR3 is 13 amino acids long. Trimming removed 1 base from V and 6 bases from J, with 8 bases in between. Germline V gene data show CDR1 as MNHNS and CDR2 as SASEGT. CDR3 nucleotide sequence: TGTGCCAGCAGTGAAGTTGTAAGGGATACGCAGTATTTT. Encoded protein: CASSEVVRDTQYF.